The clone carrying this T cell receptor beta chain has a handful of counts. No conserved phenylalanine or tryptophan is present at the end of the CDR3, so a read error is the likely explanation. The DNA is omitted, as the CDR3 cannot be located on it reliably, and the CDR3 follows TCRdb's listing. Profiling of TCR beta VDJ combinations and CDR3 sequences used genomic DNA as template. TCRdb used MiXCR to reprocess the reads, holding one entry per CDR3 protein. The sample holds approximately 40,000 distinct CDR3 sequences, roughly three fifths seen once. The sample is drawn from a study of CD8+CD57+ T cells in acquired aplastic anemia. The CDR3 has 8 residues if both end residues are counted. Germline V gene data show CDR1 as SNHLY and CDR2 as FYNNEI. The patients chosen for sequencing had shown expansion of CD8+CD57+ cells (detected by flow cytometry).

The clonotype comes from a human donor with aplastic anemia. Sequenced material: sorted CD4+, CD8+, or CD8+CD57+ T cells (not recorded which) from PBMCs. This chain connects TRBV2 to TRBJ2-5; TRBD2 is the table's D call and was not checked against the DNA. The CDR3 protein is CASSRLAG.